These T cell receptor beta chains were read from a single sample in a study of blood T cell repertoires in COVID-19. This table comes from immunoSEQ multiplex PCR, and its TCRdb copy is limited to in-frame clones, with some not included. The sample contains over 150,000 clones, less than 90% of which appear only once. The sample comprised peripheral blood. These receptors all come from a man younger than 35 with active or convalescent COVID-19. Each CDR3 is given with its conserved first and last residue. D genes are given only for firm matches. Clone size appears in some rows only: once, few, many, or a class for an expanded clone.

V gene	clone size	J gene	D gene	CDR3 DNA	CDR3 protein
TRBV5-4	-	TRBJ1-6	TRBD1	TGTGCCAGCAGCTTCCGGACAGGAAATTCACCCCTCCACTTT	CASSFRTGNSPLHF
TRBV5-4	-	TRBJ1-2	-	TGTGCCAGCAGCTTGGGCGGCAGCCTCACTAACTATGGCTACACCTTC	CASSLGGSLTNYGYTF
TRBV7-2	-	TRBJ2-7	TRBD2	TGTGCCAGCAGCCCCAGACTAGCGGGAGTCTACGAGCAGTACTTC	CASSPRLAGVYEQYF
TRBV28	-	TRBJ2-2	-	TGTGCCAGCAGTTCCCAGGGAACCGGGGAGCTGTTTTTT	CASSSQGTGELFF
TRBV6-6	-	TRBJ1-3	TRBD1	TGTGCCAGCAGGCTGGACAGGGGACCTGGAAACACCATATATTTT	CASRLDRGPGNTIYF
TRBV15	-	TRBJ1-4	-	TGTGCCACCAGCAGAGATGAAGGGGCAGCACATGGGGAAAAACTGTTTTTT	CATSRDEGAAHGEKLFF
TRBV11-1	-	TRBJ2-1	TRBD2	TGTGCCAGCAGCACTGGGACTAGCGGGAGGGCCAATGAGCAGTTCTTC	CASSTGTSGRANEQFF
TRBV14	-	TRBJ2-7	TRBD1	TGTGCCAGCAGCCACGGGACAGGGCTCTACGAGCAGTACTTC	CASSHGTGLYEQYF
TRBV5-1	-	TRBJ1-2	TRBD1	TGCGCCAGCAGCTGGGACAGGGGGTATGGCTACACCTTC	CASSWDRGYGYTF
TRBV6-5	-	TRBJ1-5	TRBD1	TGTGCCAGCATCAGGGGGAACAATCAGCCCCAGCATTTT	CASIRGNNQPQHF
TRBV11-2	-	TRBJ2-2	TRBD1	TGTGCCAGCAGCTTAGTGTGGACAGGGAGGACCGGGGAGCTGTTTTTT	CASSLVWTGRTGELFF
TRBV6-5	-	TRBJ1-1	TRBD1	TGTGCCGCAAAACAGGGGATGAACACTGAAGCTTTCTTT	CAAKQGMNTEAFF
TRBV6-2/TRBV6-3	-	TRBJ2-7	-	TGTGCCAGCAGTTACTTGGGGCAGGCGATGTCTGGGGACGAGCAGTACTTC	CASSYLGQAMSGDEQYF
TRBV5-5	-	TRBJ2-5	TRBD2	TGTGCCAGCCAATTCCGTTCGACTAGCGGGGGTAGGGAGACCCAGTACTTC	CASQFRSTSGGRETQYF
TRBV7-5	-	TRBJ2-5	-	TGTGTCAGAAGCTTAGGACCGGACAGGGATGGAGCAGTCGAGACCCAGTACTTC	CVRSLGPDRDGAVETQYF
TRBV19	-	TRBJ2-2	TRBD2	TGTGCCAGTAGTATAGGTACTAGCGGGACGAACACCGGGGAGCTGTTTTTT	CASSIGTSGTNTGELFF
TRBV2	-	TRBJ2-1	TRBD2	TGTGCCAGCCGCCCTAGCGGTCCCTACAATGAGCAGTTCTTC	CASRPSGPYNEQFF
TRBV7-9	-	TRBJ2-5	-	TGTGCCAGCAGCCCAGAGGGTATACAAGAGACCCAGTACTTC	CASSPEGIQETQYF
TRBV7-9	-	TRBJ2-7	-	TGTGCCAGCAGCCCCACTTCAGGGGAACCAAGCGAGCAGTACTTC	CASSPTSGEPSEQYF
TRBV7-8	-	TRBJ2-3	-	TGTGCCAGCAGCTTCCCGCGGGAACCAAACACAGATACGCAGTATTTT	CASSFPREPNTDTQYF
TRBV20-1	once	TRBJ2-7	-	TGCAGTGCTAGTTCGGACAGAAGCTCCTCCGAGCAGTACTTC	CSASSDRSSSEQYF
TRBV6-1	-	TRBJ2-7	TRBD2	TGTGCCAGCAGTGAAGAACTAGCGTCCGCCTACGAGCAGTACTTC	CASSEELASAYEQYF
TRBV18	-	TRBJ1-4	TRBD1	TGTGCCAGCTCACCTCTGGACAGGGTGGAGAATGAAAAACTGTTTTTT	CASSPLDRVENEKLFF
TRBV19	few	TRBJ2-7	TRBD1	TGTGCCAGTAGTATAAGGACAGGCTCCTACGAGCAGTACTTC	CASSIRTGSYEQYF
TRBV7-9	once	TRBJ2-5	-	TGTGCCAGCAGACAGGGAATAGAAGAGACCCAGTACTTC	CASRQGIEETQYF
TRBV30	-	TRBJ2-2	-	TGTGCCTGGAGTGTAGGGGATTCGAACACCGGGGAGCTGTTTTTT	CAWSVGDSNTGELFF
TRBV28	-	TRBJ2-7	-	TGTGCCAGCAGTTTTACAGGGAGCTCCTACGAGCAGTACTTC	CASSFTGSSYEQYF
TRBV11-2	-	TRBJ2-7	-	TGTGCCAGCAGCTTTAGCACGTCAGGGTACGAGCAGTACTTC	CASSFSTSGYEQYF
TRBV11-2	-	TRBJ1-3	-	TGTGCCAGCAGCTATAGGACACAAGACTCTGGAAACACCATATATTTT	CASSYRTQDSGNTIYF
TRBV5-1	-	TRBJ1-3	TRBD1	TGCGCCAGACGATGTTACCTACCGGGACAGGCCGTACCCTCTGGAAACACCATATATTTT	CARRCYLPGQAVPSGNTIYF
TRBV7-6	-	TRBJ1-3	-	TGTGCCAGCAGCTTAGGGTCGTTGAGCTCTGGAAACACCATATATTTT	CASSLGSLSSGNTIYF
TRBV24-1	-	TRBJ2-5	TRBD2	TGTGCCACCAGTGATTCCGGACTAGCGGGAGACGGAGAGACCCAGTACTTC	CATSDSGLAGDGETQYF
TRBV5-4	-	TRBJ1-1	TRBD1	TGTGCCAGCAGCAAAGGGACAGGGGTATTGAACACTGAAGCTTTCTTT	CASSKGTGVLNTEAFF
TRBV5-1	-	TRBJ1-2	-	TGCGCCAGCAGCGCAGGGAACTCTAACTATGGCTACACCTTC	CASSAGNSNYGYTF
TRBV13	-	TRBJ1-2	-	TGTGCCAGCAGCCCTCAGGACAGCATCCAATATGGCTACACCTTC	CASSPQDSIQYGYTF
TRBV12-5	-	TRBJ1-1	TRBD1	TGTGCTAGTGGTTTGGACAGACAGGGGTTCAGAACTTTCTTT	CASGLDRQGFRTFF
TRBV2	-	TRBJ1-4	TRBD1	TGTGCCAGCAGTGCGGACAGGGGGCGTGAAAAACTGTTTTTT	CASSADRGREKLFF
TRBV28	-	TRBJ2-5	TRBD2	TGTGCCAGCAGTTTGGCTAGCGGACAAGAGACCCAGTACTTC	CASSLASGQETQYF
TRBV28	-	TRBJ1-5	-	TGTGCCAGCAGCTACCTGGACAGAGATCAGCCCCAGCATTTT	CASSYLDRDQPQHF
TRBV5-4	-	TRBJ2-1	-	TGTGCCAGCAGCGGATTGACAGGTGTCTACAATGAGCAGTTCTTC	CASSGLTGVYNEQFF
TRBV2	-	TRBJ2-5	TRBD1	TGTGCCAGCAGGCCGGGGACAGGGTCATTTCTAGAGACCCAGTACTTC	CASRPGTGSFLETQYF
TRBV11-2	-	TRBJ1-2	-	TGTGCCAGCAGCTTAGGGAAGGCAGCGAGCGGTTATGGCTACACCTTC	CASSLGKAASGYGYTF
TRBV5-1	once	TRBJ2-7	TRBD1	TGCGCCAGCAGCCTACAACAGGGGCCCTACGAGCAGTACTTC	CASSLQQGPYEQYF
TRBV15	-	TRBJ1-4	-	TGTGCCACCAGTCGGGGGACTCAAGATCTGGAAAAACTGTTTTTT	CATSRGTQDLEKLFF
TRBV6-5	-	TRBJ2-7	-	TGTGCCAGCAGTTACTCGGGGGGGGCCAAATATCAGTTC	CASSYSGGAKYQF
TRBV4-2	-	TRBJ2-1	TRBD2	TGTGCCAGCAGCCAAGGACTAGCGAGTTACAATGAGCAGTTCTTC	CASSQGLASYNEQFF
TRBV23-1	few	TRBJ2-1	TRBD2	TGCGCCAGCAGTCATAGGGTACTAGCGGGAAAATCCGGTGAGCAGTTCTTC	CASSHRVLAGKSGEQFF